This T cell receptor (beta chain) was sequenced in a study of blood T cell repertoires in COVID-19. The wider study: Some COVID-19 samples were acute and others convalescent; all came from the United States, Italy and Spain. Sample material is recorded as cDNA or gDNA derived from T cells, B-cell-depleted T cells, or PBMCs.

Methods used by the authors: It was from reference gene primer amplification that nucleated cell counts were estimated. Generated by immunoSEQ multiplex PCR, the TCRdb table keeps only in-frame clones and is missing some. V and J calls and clone size are as listed in that table; D and trimming were resolved from the DNA. The sample has 200,000 to 300,000 clones; roughly 84% are singletons. CDR1 SGHRS and CDR2 YFSETQ come from the germline V gene. This CDR3 contains 16 residues. The V and J ends lost 1 base and 6 bases, in that order; junction bases with no gene match: 9. The rearrangement joins TRBV5-1 to TRBJ2-3, with 9 bases lining up with TRBD2. Sequencing was performed on peripheral blood. The receptor was isolated from a middle-aged man who had recovered from COVID-19. The CDR3 DNA reads as TGCGCCAGCAGCTTGCCGGCGGGAGGGCAGGGGGATACGCAGTATTTT. Translated: CASSLPAGGQGDTQYF.